The entry below gives a single TCR beta chain sequence along with its context. Its specificity is not known. This record comes from a study of T cell responses to AZD1222 COVID-19 vaccine. General study results and limits: The donors showed a predominance of white British ancestry and of females, with possible underestimation of clonal diversity. Unmutated variant regions are reportedly targeted by nearly half of spike-specific TCRs.

Profiling relied on immunoSEQ multiplex PCR, and the TCRdb table lists in-frame clones only, not all of them. The sample carries about 130,000 clones, 90% to 95% recorded once. Germline-derived CDR1 and CDR2 are LGHNA and YSLEER. Trimming stripped 0 bases from V and 7 bases from J, with 15 bases between. The CDR3 is 15 amino acids. The material was peripheral blood, obtained on day 0 of AZD1222 vaccination. The origin of this receptor is an adult in good health. This chain connects TRBV4-3 to TRBJ1-1, with TRBD1 as a possible D gene (5 bases). The CDR3 loop is CASSQDVSGVGEAFF. DNA of the CDR3: TGCGCCAGCAGCCAAGATGTTTCGGGGGTCGGTGAAGCTTTCTTT.